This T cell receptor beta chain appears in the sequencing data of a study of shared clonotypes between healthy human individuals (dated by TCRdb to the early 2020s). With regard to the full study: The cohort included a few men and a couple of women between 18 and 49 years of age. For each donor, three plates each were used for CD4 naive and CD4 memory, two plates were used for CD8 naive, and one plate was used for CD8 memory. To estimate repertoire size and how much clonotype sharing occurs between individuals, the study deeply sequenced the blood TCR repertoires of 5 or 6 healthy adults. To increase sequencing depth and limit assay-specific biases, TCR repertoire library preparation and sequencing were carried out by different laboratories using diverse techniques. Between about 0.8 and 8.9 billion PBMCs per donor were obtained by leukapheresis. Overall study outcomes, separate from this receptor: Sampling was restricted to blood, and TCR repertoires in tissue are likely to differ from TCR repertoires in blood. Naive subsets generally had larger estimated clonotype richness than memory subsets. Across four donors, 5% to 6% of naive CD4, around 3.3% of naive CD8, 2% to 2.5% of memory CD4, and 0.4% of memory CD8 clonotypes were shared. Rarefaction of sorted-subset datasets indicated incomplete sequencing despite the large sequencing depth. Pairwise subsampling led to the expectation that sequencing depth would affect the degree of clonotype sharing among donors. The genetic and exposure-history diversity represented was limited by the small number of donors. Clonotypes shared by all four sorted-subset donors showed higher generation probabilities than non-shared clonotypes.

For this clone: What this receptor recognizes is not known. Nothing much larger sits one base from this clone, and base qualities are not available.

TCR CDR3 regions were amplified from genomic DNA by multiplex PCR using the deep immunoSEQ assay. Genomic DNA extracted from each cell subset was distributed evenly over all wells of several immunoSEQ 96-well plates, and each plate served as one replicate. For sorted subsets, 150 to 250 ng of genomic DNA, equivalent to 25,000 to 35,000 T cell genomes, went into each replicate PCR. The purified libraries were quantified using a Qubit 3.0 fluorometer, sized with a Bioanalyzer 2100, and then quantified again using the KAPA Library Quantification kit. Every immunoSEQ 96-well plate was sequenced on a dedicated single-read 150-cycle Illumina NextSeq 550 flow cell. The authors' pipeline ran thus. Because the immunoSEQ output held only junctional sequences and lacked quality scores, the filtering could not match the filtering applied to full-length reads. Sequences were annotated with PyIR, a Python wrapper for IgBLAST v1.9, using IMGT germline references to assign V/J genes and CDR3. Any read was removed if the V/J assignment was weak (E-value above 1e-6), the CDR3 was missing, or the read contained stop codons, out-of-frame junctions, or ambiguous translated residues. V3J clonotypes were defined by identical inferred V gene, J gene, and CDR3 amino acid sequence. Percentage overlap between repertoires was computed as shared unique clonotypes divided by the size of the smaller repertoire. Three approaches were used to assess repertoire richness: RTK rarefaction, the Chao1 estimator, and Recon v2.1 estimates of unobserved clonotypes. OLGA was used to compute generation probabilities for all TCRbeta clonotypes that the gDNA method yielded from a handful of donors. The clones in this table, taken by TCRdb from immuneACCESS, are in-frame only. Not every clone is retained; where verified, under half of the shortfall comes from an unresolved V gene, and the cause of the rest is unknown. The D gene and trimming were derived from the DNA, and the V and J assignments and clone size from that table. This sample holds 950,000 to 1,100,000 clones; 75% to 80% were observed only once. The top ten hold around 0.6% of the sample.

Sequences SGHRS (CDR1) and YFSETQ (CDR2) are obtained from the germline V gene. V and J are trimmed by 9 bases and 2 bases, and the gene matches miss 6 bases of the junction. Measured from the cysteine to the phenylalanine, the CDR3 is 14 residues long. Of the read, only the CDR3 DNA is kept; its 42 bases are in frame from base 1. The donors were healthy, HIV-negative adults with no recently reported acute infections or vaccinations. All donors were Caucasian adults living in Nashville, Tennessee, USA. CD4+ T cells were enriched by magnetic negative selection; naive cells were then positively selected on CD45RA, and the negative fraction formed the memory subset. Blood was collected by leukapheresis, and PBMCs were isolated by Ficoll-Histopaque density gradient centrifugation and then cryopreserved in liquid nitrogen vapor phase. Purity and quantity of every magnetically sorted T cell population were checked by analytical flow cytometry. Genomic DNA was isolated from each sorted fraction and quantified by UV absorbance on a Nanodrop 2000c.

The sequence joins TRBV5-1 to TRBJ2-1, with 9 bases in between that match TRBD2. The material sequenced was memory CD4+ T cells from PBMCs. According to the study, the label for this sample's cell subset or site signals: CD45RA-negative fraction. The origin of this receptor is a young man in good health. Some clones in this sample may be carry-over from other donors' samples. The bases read TGCGCCACCACGACTAGCGGAGCCTACAATGAGCAGTTCTTC. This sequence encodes CATTTSGAYNEQFF. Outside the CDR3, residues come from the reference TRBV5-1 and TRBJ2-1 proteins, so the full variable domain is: KAGVTQTPRYLIKTRGQQVTLSCSPISGHRSVSWYQQTPGQGLQFLFEYFSETQRNKGNFPGRFSGRQFSNSRSEMNVSTLELGDSALYLCATTTSGAYNEQFFGPGTRLTVL.